This entry lists 20 T cell receptor beta chains sequenced from one sample in a study of immune cell composition in non-small cell lung cancer (dated by TCRdb to 2016 to 2017). To prepare the library, the immunoSEQ multiplex PCR assay was applied. In TCRdb, the immuneACCESS table is reduced to in-frame sequences with V and J assigned. These tables do not hold every clone; where another copy was compared, an unresolved V gene accounts for under half, and the others remain unexplained. The table for this sample lists approximately 3,100 clones; around 85% of them were counted only once. Around 35% of the sample is taken by the ten largest. The material sequenced was lung tumor tissue. The receptors were sampled from a human donor with non-small cell lung cancer.

The chain has TRBV7-2 and TRBJ1-5, with no clear D. Trimming took off 5 bases at V and 0 bases at J, with 11 bases between the two ends. CDR1 SGHTA and CDR2 FQGNSA come from the germline V gene. CDR3 size: 15 residues. This CDR3 reads CASSLFRDSNQPQHF. The CDR3 DNA follows: TGTGCCAGCAGCCTATTCCGAGATAGCAATCAGCCCCAGCATTTT. Supplemented by reference TRBV7-2 and TRBJ1-5, the full variable domain reads GAGVSQSPSNKVTEKGKDVELRCDPISGHTALYWYRQSLGQGLEFLIYFQGNSAPDKSGLPSDRFSAERTGGSVSTLTIQRTQQEDSAVYLCASSLFRDSNQPQHFGDGTRLSIL.

With regard to this clone: A read error may produce the germline difference seen at one junction end. V is TRBV6-1 and J is TRBJ1-2; D possibly corresponds to TRBD1 (5 bases). The CDR3 covers 14 residues. Germline CDR1 is MNHNS and CDR2 is SASEGT. CDR3 DNA: TGCGCCAGCAGTGGGCTCAGGGTGGAATATGGCTACACCTTC. The encoded protein is CASSGLRVEYGYTF.

DNA of the CDR3: TGTGCCAGCAGCCGGGGGGAAGGACAGGGGGCAAGGGAGACTGAAGCTTTCTTT. It translates to CASSRGEGQGARETEAFF. The chain is built from TRBV4-2 and TRBJ1-1; 11 nucleotides align to TRBD1. Per germline, CDR1 LGHNA and CDR2 YNFKEQ. Unmatched junction bases numbered 15, after V lost 4 bases and J lost 5 bases. The CDR3 runs to 18 residues.

This chain connects TRBV5-1 to TRBJ1-1; tentative D call: TRBD1 (6 bases). Trimming stripped 4 bases from V and 0 bases from J, with 16 bases between. Germline assignment: CDR1 SGHRS and CDR2 YFSETQ. The length of the CDR3 is 16 residues. The CDR3: CASSGARGAVNTEAFF. The CDR3 nucleotides are TGCGCCAGCAGCGGAGCTCGGGGGGCTGTGAACACTGAAGCTTTCTTT.

The chain joins TRBV10-3 to TRBJ2-5, with TRBD1 matching over 10 bases. The V segment lost 10 bases and the J segment 5 bases; nucleotides outside the gene matches: 7. The CDR3 covers 13 residues. Germline V gives CDR1 ENHRY, CDR2 SYGVKD. Here the CDR3 reads CASGTGESETQYF. CDR3 sequence (DNA): TGTGCCAGCGGGACAGGGGAGTCGGAGACCCAGTACTTC.

This sequence joins TRBV28 and TRBJ1-2; 10 bases match TRBD1. Germline V gene data show CDR1 as MDHEN and CDR2 as SYDVKM. Trimming took 6 bases from V and 8 from J; bases not matched to a gene: 15. The CDR3 is made up of 16 amino acids. CDR3 protein: CASRRDRGLFLGGYTF. In DNA form, the CDR3 reads TGTGCCAGCAGACGGGACAGGGGACTCTTCCTGGGGGGCTACACCTTC.

V is TRBV16 and J is TRBJ1-6; 7 bases fit TRBD1. J gave up 9 bases and V 0 bases, and 5 bases lay outside the gene matches. The CDR3 spans 15 residues. Germline lookup yields CDR1 KGHSY and CDR2 FQNENV. The CDR3 coding sequence is TGTGCCAGCAGCCAATCGACAGGGAGAGGTTCACCCCTCCACTTT. It encodes CASSQSTGRGSPLHF. Full variable domain (missing parts from reference TRBV16 and TRBJ1-6): GEEVAQTPKHLVRGEGQKAKLYCAPIKGHSYVFWYQQVLKNEFKFLISFQNENVFDETGMPKERFSAKCLPNSPCSLEIQATKLEDSAVYFCASSQSTGRGSPLHFGNGTRLTVT.

This clone was recorded only once. The rearrangement joins TRBV4-1 to TRBJ1-6, with D possibly matching TRBD1 (5 bases). Germline assignment: CDR1 MGHRA and CDR2 YSYEKL. V lost 0 bases to trimming and J lost 11 bases, with 14 bases between them. This CDR3 spans 15 amino acids. CDR3 in DNA: TGCGCCAGCAGCCAAGATGCACAGGTTCGGGCACCCCTCCACTTT. Its protein product is CASSQDAQVRAPLHF.

This CDR3 is CATSRGDSGGAVGPPHTQYF. The CDR3 nucleotides read TGCGCCACCTCCAGAGGGGACAGCGGGGGGGCCGTAGGGCCTCCGCATACGCAGTATTTT. This rearrangement joins TRBV5-1 to TRBJ2-3, with 10 bases matching TRBD2. The CDR3 totals 20 residues. Germline CDR1 SGHRS, CDR2 YFSETQ. V trimming: 9 bases; J trimming: 7 bases; junction bases outside the gene matches: 29.

The DNA of the CDR3 is TGTGCCAGCTCACCTGGACAGGGAAACACCGGGGAGCTGTTTTTT. It codes for CASSPGQGNTGELFF. V and J are TRBV18 and TRBJ2-2, with TRBD1 matching 8 bases. Germline CDR1 and CDR2: KGHSH and LQKENI. The CDR3 consists of 15 residues. V was pared by 3 bases and J by 2 bases, with 2 bases of the junction left unmatched.

The rearrangement links TRBV13 to TRBJ2-1; 10 positions agree with TRBD1. The CDR3 is 16 amino acids. Germline-derived CDR1 and CDR2 are PRHDT and FYEKMQ (reference sequence). With V trimmed by 4 bases and J by 9 bases, 12 bases remained unmatched. This CDR3 is CASSSLGTGEWSEQFF. In DNA form, the CDR3 reads TGTGCCAGCAGCTCTCTAGGGACAGGGGAGTGGAGTGAGCAGTTCTTC. Supplemented by reference TRBV13 and TRBJ2-1, the full variable domain reads AAGVIQSPRHLIKEKRETATLKCYPIPRHDTVYWYQQGPGQDPQFLISFYEKMQSDKGSIPDRFSAQQFSDYHSELNMSSLELGDSALYFCASSSLGTGEWSEQFFGPGTRLTVL.

J is TRBJ1-4 and V is TRBV15; no clear D. This CDR3 region has 15 residues. V was pared by 3 bases and J by 0 bases, with 8 bases between. Germline V gene lookup returns CDR1 LNHNV and CDR2 YYDKDF (reference sequence). In DNA form, the CDR3 reads TGTGCCACCAGCAGGGAGTATACAACTAATGAAAAACTGTTTTTT. It translates to CATSREYTTNEKLFF.

The chain uses TRBV6-1 and TRBJ2-5, with TRBD1 identical over 7 bases. The CDR3 totals 14 residues. V lost 5 bases to trimming and J lost 0 bases; unmatched junction nucleotides: 3. Germline loops: CDR1 MNHNS, CDR2 SASEGT. The DNA for the CDR3 is TGTGCCAGCAGTCGGGACAGCTACCAAGAGACCCAGTACTTC. Translation gives CASSRDSYQETQYF.

This chain uses TRBV7-9 with TRBJ1-1, with a weak D call TRBD1 (5 bases). The CDR3 is 15 residues long. Germline CDR1 reads SEHNR; CDR2 reads FQNEAQ (reference sequence). Between the trimmed V and J ends, which lost 5 bases and 0 bases, there was a span of 13 bases. CDR3 DNA: TGTGCCAGCAGCCGAACACAGGTTCTGAACACTGAAGCTTTCTTT. Protein sequence: CASSRTQVLNTEAFF.

This chain links TRBV6-1 with TRBJ2-2; 7 bases match TRBD2. Germline V CDR1 and CDR2: MNHNS, SASEGT. The V segment lost 5 bases and the J segment 1 base; nucleotides outside the gene matches: 1. This CDR3 contains 14 residues. As DNA, the CDR3 is TGTGCCAGCAGTAAGCGGGGGAACACCGGGGAGCTGTTTTTT. Its protein product is CASSKRGNTGELFF.

The V call is TRBV5-1, the J call TRBJ2-1; tentatively, D is TRBD1 (6 bases). There are 16 residues in the CDR3. From germline, CDR1 is SGHRS and CDR2 YFSETQ. Trimming removed 7 bases from V and 0 bases from J, with 17 bases in between. CDR3: CASAGTTKSSYNEQFF. The DNA for the CDR3 is TGCGCCAGCGCCGGGACAACCAAAAGCTCCTACAATGAGCAGTTCTTC.

This clone was picked up a small number of times. The chain couples TRBV18 to TRBJ1-2; 7 nucleotides match TRBD1. The V gene's germline CDR1 is KGHSH and CDR2 LQKENI. With 6 bases clipped from V and 2 bases from J, the junction kept 9 bases outside the gene matches. This CDR3 spans 15 amino acids. CDR3 loop: CASSIGGQPNYGYTF. CDR3 DNA sequence: TGTGCCAGCTCCATTGGGGGACAGCCCAACTATGGCTACACCTTC.

This CDR3 reads CASEGVWGQPQHF. CDR3 sequence (DNA): TGTGCCAGCGAGGGGGTTTGGGGTCAGCCCCAGCATTTT. The rearrangement uses TRBV28 and TRBJ1-5, with D perhaps matching TRBD1 (6 bases). Germline assignment: CDR1 MDHEN and CDR2 SYDVKM. This CDR3 is 13 amino acids long. Trimming pared 8 bases from V and 6 bases from J, leaving 14 bases between.

The rearrangement uses TRBV27 and TRBJ2-6, with TRBD1 matching over 9 bases. Germline CDR1 and CDR2: MNHEY and SMNVEV (reference sequence). The CDR3 runs 17 residues. With V trimmed by 4 bases and J by 1 base, 5 bases remained unmatched. The CDR3 sequence is CASSSGTGRSGANVLTF. In nucleotides, the CDR3 is TGTGCCAGCAGTTCCGGGACAGGGAGGTCTGGGGCCAACGTCCTGACTTTC.

This chain links TRBV5-5 with TRBJ1-6; D gene uncertain. The CDR3 has 15 residues. V shed 0 bases and J shed 4 bases, with 8 bases lying between them. Germline CDR1 reads SGHKS; CDR2 reads YYEKEE (reference sequence). This CDR3 is CASSLATGYNSPLHF. The CDR3 DNA reads as TGTGCCAGCAGCTTGGCCACGGGGTATAATTCACCCCTCCACTTT.